This T cell receptor beta chain was identified in a study of OX40 agonist ivuxolimab in advanced cancers. The data were produced by immunoSEQ multiplex PCR, yet TCRdb's version contains in-frame clones alone and is incomplete. The top ten clones hold about 25% of a sample with around 19,000 clones, roughly 84% of them seen once. The CDR3 has 13 amino acids. V lost 0 bases and J 8 bases, leaving 11 bases between the germline ends. The germline V gene has CDR1 SGHRS and CDR2 YFSETQ. To note about this clone: Antigen unknown.

The study's findings and limits: Not determined was the antigen specificity of the expanded peripheral T cells. Among T cells, CD8+ cells averaged more expanded clones than CD4+ cells. CD4+ and CD8+ blood T cells expanded clonally by week 6 at 0.1 to 3.0 mg/kg.

This chain connects TRBV5-1 to TRBJ1-2; a weak D match, TRBD1 (6 bases). The source is an adult with an advanced solid tumor such as melanoma, head and neck, liver or kidney cancer. The sequenced sample was CD4+ or CD8+ T cells sorted from blood, obtained in a trial of the OX40 agonist ivuxolimab. The CDR3 loop reads CASSLGPGDGYTF. The CDR3 DNA sequence: TGCGCCAGCAGCTTGGGGCCAGGGGACGGCTACACCTTC. The whole variable domain, remainder taken from reference TRBV5-1 and TRBJ1-2, is KAGVTQTPRYLIKTRGQQVTLSCSPISGHRSVSWYQQTPGQGLQFLFEYFSETQRNKGNFPGRFSGRQFSNSRSEMNVSTLELGDSALYLCASSLGPGDGYTFGSGTRLTVV.